These 26 T cell receptor beta chains were all obtained from the same sample, sequenced in a study of T-cell reconstitution after alpha-beta-depleted transplantation in children. Preparing the TCRbeta library involved the use of unique molecular identifiers. TCRdb reanalysed the PCR reads using MiXCR and keeps one entry per CDR3 protein. The sample consists of some 300,000 distinct CDR3 sequences, around 7.1% of them appearing once. Their target antigens are unknown. General study findings and limits: A year post-transplant, T-cell counts and diversity derived mostly from newly produced T cells.

The sequencing used peripheral blood, collected 360 days after TCRalphabeta/CD19-depleted stem cell transplant. The receptors shown here come from a female patient younger than 10 who had a stem cell transplant for Fanconi anemia, so the T cells may come from the graft donor.

At least ten counts were recorded for this clonotype. V usage is TRBV6-2 or TRBV6-3 and J usage is TRBJ2-1; 9 bases line up with TRBD1. The CDR3 covers 20 residues. The germline V gene encodes CDR1 MNHEY and CDR2 SVGEGT. The V gene end was trimmed by 0 bases and the J gene end by 9 bases; junction bases not matched to a gene: 21. The CDR3 protein is CASSYSPTFDRTGVLSEQFF. The CDR3 nucleotides read TGTGCCAGCAGTTACTCGCCCACCTTCGACCGGACAGGGGTGCTATCTGAGCAGTTCTTC.

The chain recombines TRBV29-1 with TRBJ1-2, with D possibly being TRBD1 (6 bases). CDR3 length: 11 residues. CDR1 and CDR2 from the germline V gene are SQVTM and ANQGSEA. V shed 7 bases and J shed 8 bases, with 14 bases lying between them. The CDR3 sequence: CSARAGAGYTF. The CDR3 DNA follows: TGCAGCGCCAGGGCGGGGGCGGGCTACACCTTC.

This clonotype was detected many times. The J gene is TRBJ2-2, the V gene TRBV4-2, with 9 bases matching TRBD1. V was pared by 2 bases and J by 4 bases, with 8 bases of the junction left unmatched. Germline V gives CDR1 LGHNA, CDR2 YNFKEQ. The CDR3 runs 17 residues. Written as DNA, the CDR3 is TGTGCCAGCAGCCAACCCGACAGGGGGAGGTCCACCGGGGAGCTGTTTTTT. This encodes CASSQPDRGRSTGELFF.

This clonotype has at least ten counts. The CDR3 DNA sequence: TGTGCCAGCATCCCGGGACAGGGCAATGATATGGGCTACACCTTC. This codes for CASIPGQGNDMGYTF. The rearrangement joins TRBV7-2 to TRBJ1-2; 9 bases agree with TRBD1. V trimming: 7 bases; J trimming: 8 bases; junction bases outside the gene matches: 14. CDR1 and CDR2 (germline): SGHTA, FQGNSA. The length of the CDR3 is 15 residues.

This chain uses TRBV7-9 with TRBJ1-4, with 8 bases aligning to TRBD1. V was pared by 4 bases and J by 8 bases, with 6 bases of the junction left unmatched. This CDR3 region has 14 residues. Germline lookup yields CDR1 SEHNR and CDR2 FQNEAQ (reference sequence). CDR3 DNA: TGTGCCAGCAGCTCACAGGGGGAATCGGAAAAACTGTTTTTT. It translates to CASSSQGESEKLFF.

This clonotype appeared many times. The chain combines TRBV6-6 with TRBJ2-1, with a possible D match to TRBD1 (5 bases). V lost 5 bases, J lost 3 bases, and 8 bases lay in between. Per germline, CDR1 MNHNY and CDR2 SVGAGI (reference sequence). The CDR3 is made up of 13 amino acids. This CDR3 is CASSIDSYNEQFF. The CDR3, as DNA: TGTGCCAGCAGTATAGACAGCTACAATGAGCAGTTCTTC.

This clonotype has more than one count but fewer than ten. V usage is TRBV7-9 and J usage is TRBJ2-1, with TRBD2 matching 9 bases. The junction had 13 bases not matched to a gene; V was cut back by 1 base and J by 6 bases. The CDR3 consists of 18 residues. Germline-derived CDR1 and CDR2 are SEHNR and FQNEAQ (reference sequence). Here the CDR3 DNA reads TGTGCCAGCAGCTTAGAAGGAGGAGAGCGGGGGGCCCCCAATGAGCAGTTCTTC. Its protein is CASSLEGGERGAPNEQFF.

This clonotype was observed a few times. The V and J genes are TRBV9 and TRBJ2-3, with 8 bases matching TRBD2. The germline CDR1 and CDR2 sequences are SGDLS and YYNGEE. The junction had 8 bases not matched to a gene; V was cut back by 4 bases and J by 1 base. This CDR3 region has 16 residues. The CDR3 here is CASSSRTSLRTDTQYF. The CDR3 DNA follows: TGTGCCAGCAGCTCTCGGACTAGCTTACGCACAGATACGCAGTATTTT.

This clonotype was counted only a few times. The chain is built from TRBV5-1 and TRBJ1-6, with 7 bases aligning to TRBD1. Germline V CDR1 and CDR2: SGHRS, YFSETQ. The J segment lost 7 bases and the V segment lost 4 bases, leaving 5 bases of the junction unmatched. This CDR3 is 14 amino acids long. For the CDR3, the DNA is TGCGCCAGCAGCGGCGGGACAGCGAATTCACCCCTCCACTTT. Its protein is CASSGGTANSPLHF.

This clonotype was recorded a few times. V gene TRBV5-1 combines with J gene TRBJ1-2, with no clear D. The CDR3 totals 14 residues. Germline V lookup: CDR1 SGHRS, CDR2 YFSETQ. V shed 0 bases and J shed 7 bases, with 13 bases lying between them. The CDR3 nucleotides read TGCGCCAGCAGCTTGGATGCAAGCCTCGGTGGCTACACCTTC. Translation gives CASSLDASLGGYTF.

This rearrangement joins TRBV6-2 or TRBV6-3 to TRBJ2-1; TRBD2 matches 8 bases. Trimming cost V 4 bases and J 8 bases; bases outside gene matches: 7. CDR1 is MNHEY and CDR2 is SVGEGT in the germline V gene. The CDR3 is 14 amino acids. CDR3 residues: CASSSRGGSDEQFF. The CDR3 DNA reads TGTGCCAGCAGTTCCCGGGGGGGCAGCGATGAGCAGTTCTTC.

This clonotype was counted between two and nine times. The genes are TRBV27 and TRBJ2-1; TRBD2 might be the D (6 bases). Trimming took 7 bases from V and 0 from J, leaving 10 bases between them. Germline CDR1 MNHEY, CDR2 SMNVEV (reference sequence). This CDR3 is built from 14 residues. CDR3 in DNA: TGTGCCAGCAACAGCGGGCCCTCCTACAATGAGCAGTTCTTC. It specifies CASNSGPSYNEQFF.

This clonotype appeared a few times. The V and J genes are TRBV10-3 and TRBJ1-1, with D unclear. Germline values: CDR1 ENHRY, CDR2 SYGVKD. The CDR3 loop spans 13 amino acids. Between the trimmed V and J ends, which lost 6 bases and 4 bases, there was a span of 12 bases. CDR3 nucleotides: TGTGCCATCAGCCAGGACCGGGGCACTGAAGCTTTCTTT. This encodes CAISQDRGTEAFF.

This clonotype was seen repeatedly, ten times or more. V usage is TRBV12-3 or TRBV12-4 and J usage is TRBJ1-1; D gene unclear. V lost 0 bases, J lost 5 bases, and 7 bases lay in between. The CDR3 contains 13 residues. The CDR3 region is CASSLARVTEAFF. The CDR3 DNA is TGTGCCAGCAGTTTAGCACGAGTAACTGAAGCTTTCTTT.

V and J are TRBV5-1 and TRBJ2-6; the match to TRBD1 covers 7 bases. CDR1 SGHRS and CDR2 YFSETQ come from the germline V gene. CDR3 length: 19 residues. The V segment lost 3 bases and the J segment 0 bases; nucleotides outside the gene matches: 12. CDR3 in DNA: TGCGCCAGCAGCTCAACTTGGGGGACAGTTTCCTCTGGGGCCAACGTCCTGACTTTC. This gives the protein CASSSTWGTVSSGANVLTF.

This clonotype has a count of ten or more. The V call is TRBV20-1, the J call TRBJ2-1; D unresolved. The CDR3 covers 16 residues. The V end lost 0 bases, the J end lost 4 bases, and 16 bases lay between the germline ends. CDR1 and CDR2 from the germline V gene are DFQATT and SNEGSKA (reference sequence). This CDR3 is CSARDLNFTYYNEQFF. The CDR3 DNA reads TGCAGTGCTAGAGATCTGAACTTCACGTATTACAATGAGCAGTTCTTC.

The chain combines TRBV7-8 with TRBJ2-3; D unresolved. Germline assignment: CDR1 SGHVS and CDR2 FQNEAQ. The V end lost 7 bases, the J end lost 4 bases, and 15 bases lay between the germline ends. CDR3 length: 14 amino acids. CDR3 DNA: TGTGCCAGCACGCTCGGTCACGCCTCAGATACGCAGTATTTT. This codes for CASTLGHASDTQYF.

This clonotype has ten or more counts. This chain links TRBV6-2 or TRBV6-3 with TRBJ2-1, with TRBD2 matching 8 bases. With 2 bases clipped from V and 7 bases from J, the junction kept 7 bases outside the gene matches. The CDR3 consists of 15 residues. CDR1 MNHEY and CDR2 SVGEGT come from the germline V gene. This chain's CDR3 is CASSYPGGPGNEQFF. The CDR3 DNA reads TGTGCCAGCAGTTACCCGGGGGGGCCGGGGAATGAGCAGTTCTTC.

This clonotype was seen repeatedly, ten times or more. The chain has TRBV28 and TRBJ1-5, with 8 bases that match TRBD1. Per the germline V gene, CDR1 is MDHEN and CDR2 is SYDVKM. The J segment lost 5 bases and the V segment lost 7 bases, leaving 4 bases of the junction unmatched. The CDR3 is 13 residues long. CDR3 nucleotides: TGTGCCAGCACCGAACAGGGGGATCAGCCCCAGCATTTT. Protein: CASTEQGDQPQHF.

This clonotype came up many times. CDR3 DNA: TGTGCCAGCAGTTTAGGGGGGTTCTTCTCCTACAATGAGCAGTTCTTC. It encodes CASSLGGFFSYNEQFF. The J gene is TRBJ2-1, the V gene TRBV12-3 or TRBV12-4; D could derive from TRBD1 or TRBD2 (5 bases each). The CDR3 loop spans 16 amino acids. Trimming stripped 1 base from V and 0 bases from J, with 10 bases between.

Many counts were recorded for this clonotype. The chain couples TRBV2 to TRBJ2-3; D is unresolved. Between the trimmed V and J ends, which lost 9 bases and 3 bases, there was a span of 4 bases. CDR3 length equals 10 residues. CDR1 and CDR2 (germline): SNHLY, FYNNEI. The CDR3, as DNA: TGTGCCAGTTCAACAGATACGCAGTATTTT. The encoded protein is CASSTDTQYF. The full variable domain, completed using reference TRBV2 and TRBJ2-3, is EPEVTQTPSHQVTQMGQEVILRCVPISNHLYFYWYRQILGQKVEFLVSFYNNEISEKSEIFDDQFSVERPDGSNFTLKIRSTKLEDSAMYFCASSTDTQYFGPGTRLTVL.

This clonotype was counted ten times or more. V and J are TRBV7-2 and TRBJ2-7, with TRBD1 matching 7 bases. The CDR3 contains 15 residues. Trimming removed 4 bases from V and 3 bases from J; junction bases left unmatched: 9. Germline V gene lookup returns CDR1 SGHTA and CDR2 FQGNSA. The CDR3 DNA follows: TGTGCCAGCAGCTCTTCCGGGACAGAGAGCTACGAGCAGTACTTC. It specifies CASSSSGTESYEQYF.

This clonotype was recorded many times. The rearrangement joins TRBV9 to TRBJ2-1; TRBD2 matches 15 bases. V lost 1 base and J lost 8; bases outside the gene matches: 13. CDR3 length: 19 residues. Germline CDR1 is SGDLS and CDR2 is YYNGEE. CDR3 bases: TGTGCCAGCAGCGTAAGGAGGGGGACTAGCGGGGGGTTACACCATGAGCAGTTCTTC. Protein sequence: CASSVRRGTSGGLHHEQFF.

V gene TRBV5-1 combines with J gene TRBJ2-7; the D gene is possibly TRBD1 (5 bases). The CDR3 spans 16 residues. Trimming stripped 5 bases from V and 8 bases from J, with 26 bases between. Germline V gene sequence: CDR1 SGHRS, CDR2 YFSETQ. The CDR3 loop is CASSPPAPGVGVQQYF. The DNA of the CDR3 is TGCGCCAGCAGTCCCCCCGCACCGGGCGTAGGGGTCCAGCAGTACTTC.

This clonotype was recorded at least ten times. V gene TRBV28 combines with J gene TRBJ2-3; maybe TRBD1 (6 bases). The CDR3 has 15 residues. CDR1 and CDR2 from the germline V gene are MDHEN and SYDVKM. Trimming stripped 5 bases from V and 2 bases from J, with 14 bases between. The CDR3 protein is CASSTRTDITDTQYF. CDR3 sequence (DNA): TGTGCCAGCAGTACCCGGACAGACATCACAGATACGCAGTATTTT.

The chain couples TRBV28 to TRBJ1-3; TRBD1 might be the D (6 bases). The CDR3 runs to 15 residues. Trimming took off 3 bases at V and 4 bases at J, with 13 bases between the two ends. Germline assignment: CDR1 MDHEN and CDR2 SYDVKM. The CDR3 region is CASSFGGTLGNTIYF. The CDR3 nucleotides read TGTGCCAGCAGTTTCGGAGGGACACTCGGAAACACCATATATTTT. Full variable domain (missing parts from reference TRBV28 and TRBJ1-3): DVKVTQSSRYLVKRTGEKVFLECVQDMDHENMFWYRQDPGLGLRLIYFSYDVKMKEKGDIPEGYSVSREKKERFSLILESASTNQTSMYLCASSFGGTLGNTIYFGEGSWLTVV.